A single sample is the source of the 11 T cell receptor beta chains below, sequenced in a study of neoadjuvant nivolumab and ipilimumab in lung cancer. Sequencing was performed with immunoSEQ multiplex PCR; in TCRdb, only in-frame clones are kept and a portion is missing. This table has fewer than 20,000 clones, about 87% appearing once. The sample here was peripheral blood, taken before neoadjuvant nivolumab, alone or with ipilimumab. The origin of the receptors is an adult with non-small cell lung cancer.

The sample holds one count of this clone. V and J are TRBV30 and TRBJ2-3, with a weak D call TRBD2 (7 bases). Trimming removed 0 bases from V and 9 bases from J, with 19 bases in between. Germline V gene data show CDR1 as GTSNPN and CDR2 as SVGIG (reference sequence). The CDR3 has 15 residues. The CDR3 is CAWSVEGGGYSTQYF. The DNA of the CDR3 is TGTGCCTGGAGTGTTGAGGGGGGGGGATACTCGACGCAGTATTTT.

The gene calls are TRBV6-1 and TRBJ2-1, with D possibly called TRBD1 or TRBD2 (5 bases each). In germline, CDR1 is MNHNS, CDR2 SASEGT. The V and J ends lost 3 bases and 1 base respectively, with 16 bases between them. CDR3 length: 17 residues. CDR3 residues: CASSDLLPGRSYNEQFF. Written as DNA, the CDR3 is TGTGCCAGCAGTGACCTACTCCCGGGACGATCCTACAATGAGCAGTTCTTC.

The chain recombines TRBV10-2 with TRBJ1-1; D perhaps matches TRBD1 (5 bases). This CDR3 has 13 amino acids. CDR1 is WSHSY, CDR2 SAAADI, per germline. The V end lost 5 bases, the J end lost 2 bases, and 9 bases lay between the germline ends. Here the CDR3 reads CASSQTVNTEAFF. The CDR3 region has the DNA TGCGCCAGCAGTCAGACAGTTAACACTGAAGCTTTCTTT.

CDR3: CASSWDRGNYGYTF. CDR3 nucleotide sequence: TGTGCCAGCAGCTGGGACAGGGGTAACTATGGCTACACCTTC. The rearrangement uses TRBV7-9 and TRBJ1-2; 10 nucleotides line up with TRBD1. The J segment lost 1 base and the V segment lost 4 bases, leaving 0 bases of the junction unmatched. CDR1 SEHNR and CDR2 FQNEAQ come from the germline V gene (reference sequence). This CDR3 has 14 amino acids. Full variable domain (remainder filled in from reference TRBV7-9 and TRBJ1-2): DTGVSQNPRHKITKRGQNVTFRCDPISEHNRLYWYRQTLGQGPEFLTYFQNEAQLEKSRLLSDRFSAERPKGSFSTLEIQRTEQGDSAMYLCASSWDRGNYGYTFGSGTRLTVV.

The chain employs TRBV9 and TRBJ1-3; D gene uncertain. The V end was cut by 0 bases, the J end by 1 base, with 8 bases between. CDR3 length: 15 residues. Looked up from germline, CDR1 is SGDLS and CDR2 is YYNGEE. The CDR3 region has the DNA TGTGCCAGCAGCGTAGCAGCTGGTTCTGGAAACACCATATATTTT. Translating it yields CASSVAAGSGNTIYF.

V is TRBV30 and J is TRBJ1-3, with D perhaps matching TRBD1 (6 bases). The CDR3 contains 17 residues. The germline V gene encodes CDR1 GTSNPN and CDR2 SVGIG (reference sequence). Trimming pared 3 bases from V and 1 base from J, leaving 19 bases between. The CDR3 DNA follows: TGTGCCTGGAGCCCGGGATACAGGGATCGGTCTGGAAACACCATATATTTT. The encoded protein is CAWSPGYRDRSGNTIYF.

CDR3 sequence: CASRTGTFVNQPQHF. CDR3 DNA: TGTGCCAGCAGGACAGGCACGTTCGTAAATCAGCCCCAGCATTTT. The rearrangement uses TRBV2 and TRBJ1-5; TRBD1 might be the D (6 bases). Germline V gene data show CDR1 as SNHLY and CDR2 as FYNNEI. CDR3 length equals 15 residues. Trimming cost V 6 bases and J 4 bases, with 16 bases left between them.

The rearrangement uses TRBV5-4 and TRBJ1-1, with D unclear. Trimming pared 4 bases from V and 4 bases from J, leaving 17 bases between. The CDR3 consists of 15 residues. Germline CDR1 is SGHNT and CDR2 is YYREEE (reference sequence). CDR3 DNA sequence: TGTGCCAGCAGCACCTGGTTAAAGCGGGGCACTGAAGCTTTCTTT. Its translation: CASSTWLKRGTEAFF. Full variable domain (rest looked up from reference TRBV5-4 and TRBJ1-1): ETGVTQSPTHLIKTRGQQVTLRCSSQSGHNTVSWYQQALGQGPQFIFQYYREEENGRGNFPPRFSGLQFPNYSSELNVNALELDDSALYLCASSTWLKRGTEAFFGQGTRLTVV.

This sequence joins TRBV19 and TRBJ1-1; D is unclear. Germline V gene sequence: CDR1 LNHDA, CDR2 SQIVND (reference sequence). Trimming took 0 bases from V and 4 from J, leaving 15 bases between them. CDR3 length equals 16 residues. In nucleotides, the CDR3 is TGTGCCAGTAGTATAGAGGGCAGCCGTAGGGTCACTGAAGCTTTCTTT. It specifies CASSIEGSRRVTEAFF.

This clone appeared a few times. The chain has TRBV11-2 and TRBJ1-1; D ambiguous. Germline-derived CDR1 and CDR2 are SGHAT and FQNNGV. CDR3 size: 14 residues. Trimming shortened V by 5 bases and J by 2 bases, and 12 bases separated the two germline ends. CDR3 sequence reads: CASSLSRGNTEAFF. The CDR3 DNA is TGTGCCAGCAGCCTTTCCCGGGGAAACACTGAAGCTTTCTTT. Filled out from reference TRBV11-2 and TRBJ1-1, the complete variable domain reads EAGVAQSPRYKIIEKRQSVAFWCNPISGHATLYWYQQILGQGPKLLIQFQNNGVVDDSQLPKDRFSAERLKGVDSTLKIQPAKLEDSAVYLCASSLSRGNTEAFFGQGTRLTVV.

This chain links TRBV29-1 with TRBJ2-5, with 11 bases aligning to TRBD1. The CDR3 spans 15 residues. Germline trimming cut 2 bases from V and 5 bases from J; bases unmatched to any gene: 7. Germline V gene lookup returns CDR1 SQVTM and CDR2 ANQGSEA. The CDR3 DNA reads as TGCAGCGTTGAATCGGACAGGGGGCGTTCGGAGACCCAGTACTTC. Translation gives CSVESDRGRSETQYF.